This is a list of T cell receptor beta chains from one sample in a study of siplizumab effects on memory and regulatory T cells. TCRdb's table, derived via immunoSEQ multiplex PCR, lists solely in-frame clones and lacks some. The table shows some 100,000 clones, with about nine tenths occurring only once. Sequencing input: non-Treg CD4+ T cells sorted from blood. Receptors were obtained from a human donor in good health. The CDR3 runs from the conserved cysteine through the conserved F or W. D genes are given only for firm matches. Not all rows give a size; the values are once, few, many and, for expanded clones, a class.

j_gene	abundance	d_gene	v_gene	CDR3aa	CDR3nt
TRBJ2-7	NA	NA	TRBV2	CASSSQTRVYYEQYF	TGTGCCAGCAGTTCCCAGACTAGAGTCTACTACGAGCAGTACTTC
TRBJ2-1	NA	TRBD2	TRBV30	CAWSVLAGGDGEQFF	TGTGCCTGGAGTGTACTAGCGGGGGGGGACGGTGAGCAGTTCTTC
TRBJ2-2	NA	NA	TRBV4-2	CASSIGPRDTGELFF	TGTGCCAGCAGCATAGGACCGAGAGACACCGGGGAGCTGTTTTTT
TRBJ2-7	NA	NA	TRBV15	CATSRERGAGYEQYF	TGTGCCACCAGCAGAGAGAGGGGCGCGGGGTACGAGCAGTACTTC
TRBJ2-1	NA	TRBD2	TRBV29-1	CSVKGGRVEQFF	TGCAGCGTTAAAGGAGGGAGGGTTGAGCAGTTCTTC
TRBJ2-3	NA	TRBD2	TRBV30	CAWRWSGGSTDTQYF	TGTGCCTGGAGGTGGAGCGGGGGGAGCACAGATACGCAGTATTTT
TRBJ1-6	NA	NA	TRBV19	CASSMRVSPLHF	TGTGCCAGTAGTATGAGGGTTTCACCCCTCCACTTT
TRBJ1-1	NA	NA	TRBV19	CASSIVGEAFF	TGTGCCAGTAGTATTGTAGGTGAAGCTTTCTTT
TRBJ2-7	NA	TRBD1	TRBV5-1	CASSHPDRGAASGEQYF	TGCGCCAGCAGCCATCCCGACAGGGGGGCGGCCTCAGGCGAGCAGTACTTC
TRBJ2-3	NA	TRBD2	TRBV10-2	CASMVAGTQYF	TGCGCCAGCATGGTAGCGGGCACGCAGTATTTT
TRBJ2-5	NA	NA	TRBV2	CASGQLQTQYF	TGTGCCAGTGGACAGCTTCAGACCCAGTACTTC
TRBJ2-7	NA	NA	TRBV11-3	CASSLRSSYEQYF	TGTGCCAGCAGCTTGCGTAGCTCCTACGAGCAGTACTTC
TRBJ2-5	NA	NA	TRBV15	CATRGGETQYF	TGTGCCACCAGGGGGGGAGAGACCCAGTACTTC
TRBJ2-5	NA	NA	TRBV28	CASSSGSLQETQYF	TGTGCCAGCAGTAGCGGGTCACTCCAAGAGACCCAGTACTTC
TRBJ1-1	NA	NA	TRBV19	CASSIYPQGLGEAFF	TGTGCCAGTAGTATTTATCCACAGGGTCTAGGTGAAGCTTTCTTT
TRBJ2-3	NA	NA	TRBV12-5	CASGLFADTQYF	TGTGCTAGTGGTTTGTTCGCAGATACGCAGTATTTT
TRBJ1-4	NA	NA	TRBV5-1	CASSLVLGAANEKLFF	TGCGCCAGCAGCTTGGTGCTGGGGGCAGCTAATGAAAAACTGTTTTTT
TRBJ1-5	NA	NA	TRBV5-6	CASSFTSGETGGQPQHF	TGTGCCAGCAGCTTTACTAGTGGGGAAACCGGAGGGCAGCCCCAGCATTTT
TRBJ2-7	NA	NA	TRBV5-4	CASSSTRREQYF	TGTGCCAGCAGCTCGACTAGGCGCGAGCAGTACTTC
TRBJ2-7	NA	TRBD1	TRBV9	CASSESGQGYEQYF	TGTGCCAGCAGCGAGTCGGGACAGGGATACGAGCAGTACTTC
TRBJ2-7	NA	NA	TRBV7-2	CASNSPGRIPYVGGEQYF	TGTGCCAGCAACTCCCCCGGGCGGATACCCTATGTCGGCGGCGAGCAGTACTTC
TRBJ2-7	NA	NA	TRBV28	CASRGITYEQYF	TGTGCCAGCAGGGGGATAACCTACGAGCAGTACTTC
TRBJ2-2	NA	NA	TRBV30	CAWSVWAGELFF	TGTGCCTGGAGTGTATGGGCCGGGGAGCTGTTTTTT
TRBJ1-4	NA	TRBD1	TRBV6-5	CASRPTQGVGEKLFF	TGTGCCAGCAGACCCACACAGGGGGTGGGCGAAAAACTGTTTTTT
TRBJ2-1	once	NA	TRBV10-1	CASSAASSYNEQFF	TGCGCCAGCAGTGCGGCTAGCTCCTACAATGAGCAGTTCTTC
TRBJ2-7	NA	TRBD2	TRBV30	CAWSSPSGRAGQYF	TGTGCCTGGAGCTCCCCTAGCGGGAGGGCTGGGCAGTACTTC
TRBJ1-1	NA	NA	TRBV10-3	CASRGGRTEAFF	TGTGCCAGCCGGGGAGGTCGGACTGAAGCTTTCTTT
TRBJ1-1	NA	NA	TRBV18	CASSTTATGTEAFF	TGTGCCAGCTCAACGACAGCGACGGGCACTGAAGCTTTCTTT